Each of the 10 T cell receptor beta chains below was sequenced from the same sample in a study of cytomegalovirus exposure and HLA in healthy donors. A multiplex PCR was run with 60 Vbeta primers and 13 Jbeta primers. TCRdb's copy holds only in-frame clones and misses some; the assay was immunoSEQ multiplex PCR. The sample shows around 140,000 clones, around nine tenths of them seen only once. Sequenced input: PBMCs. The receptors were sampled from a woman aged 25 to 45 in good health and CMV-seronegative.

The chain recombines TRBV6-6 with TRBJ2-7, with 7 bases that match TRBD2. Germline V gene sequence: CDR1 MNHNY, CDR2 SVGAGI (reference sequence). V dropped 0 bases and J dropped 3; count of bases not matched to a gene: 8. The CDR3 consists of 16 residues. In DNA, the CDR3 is TGTGCCAGCAGTTACTCTATATTGGGGGGGAACTACGAGCAGTACTTC. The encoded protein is CASSYSILGGNYEQYF.

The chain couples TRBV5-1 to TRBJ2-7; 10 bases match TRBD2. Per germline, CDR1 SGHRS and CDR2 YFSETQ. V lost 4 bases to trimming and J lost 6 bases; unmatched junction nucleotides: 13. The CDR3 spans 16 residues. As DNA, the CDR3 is TGCGCCAGCAGCCCCTCGGGGAGCGGGGGGGCCTCCGAGCAGTACTTC. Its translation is CASSPSGSGGASEQYF. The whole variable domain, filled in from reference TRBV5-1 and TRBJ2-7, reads KAGVTQTPRYLIKTRGQQVTLSCSPISGHRSVSWYQQTPGQGLQFLFEYFSETQRNKGNFPGRFSGRQFSNSRSEMNVSTLELGDSALYLCASSPSGSGGASEQYFGPGTRLTVT.

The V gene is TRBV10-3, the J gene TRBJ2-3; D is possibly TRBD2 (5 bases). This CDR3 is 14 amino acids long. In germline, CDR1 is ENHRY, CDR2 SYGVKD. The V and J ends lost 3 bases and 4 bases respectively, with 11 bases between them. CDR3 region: CAISDNGEADTQYF. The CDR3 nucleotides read TGTGCCATCAGTGATAACGGGGAAGCAGATACGCAGTATTTT.

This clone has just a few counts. The CDR3 DNA is TGTGCCAGCAGCCAAGATCCAACATCTCAGCCCCAGCATTTT. It yields the protein CASSQDPTSQPQHF. The chain recombines TRBV7-2 with TRBJ1-5, with D unclear. Trimming removed 5 bases from V and 6 bases from J, with 14 bases in between. This CDR3 contains 14 residues. Per the germline V gene, CDR1 is SGHTA and CDR2 is FQGNSA.

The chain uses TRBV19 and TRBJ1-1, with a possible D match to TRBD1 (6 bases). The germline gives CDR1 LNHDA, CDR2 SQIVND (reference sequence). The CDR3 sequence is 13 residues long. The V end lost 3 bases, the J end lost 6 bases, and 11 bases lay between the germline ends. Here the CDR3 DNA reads TGTGCCAGTAGTATTTTAGGGGGGGCTGAAGCTTTCTTT. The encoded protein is CASSILGGAEAFF.

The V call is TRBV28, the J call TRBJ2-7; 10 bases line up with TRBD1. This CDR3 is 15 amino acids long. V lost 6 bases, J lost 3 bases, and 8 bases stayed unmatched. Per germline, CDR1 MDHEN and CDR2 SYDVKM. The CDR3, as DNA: TGTGCCAGCAGGGGGCCGGGACAGGGGTTCTACGAGCAGTACTTC. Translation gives CASRGPGQGFYEQYF.

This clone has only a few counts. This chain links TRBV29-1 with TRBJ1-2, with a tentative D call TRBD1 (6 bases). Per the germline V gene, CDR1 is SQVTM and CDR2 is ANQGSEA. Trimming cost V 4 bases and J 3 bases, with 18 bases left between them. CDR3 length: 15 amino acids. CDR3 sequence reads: CSVGVWGGADYGYTF. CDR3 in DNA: TGCAGCGTTGGCGTTTGGGGGGGCGCGGACTATGGCTACACCTTC.

The CDR3 DNA follows: TGTGCCAGCAACACACCGGGCTCCTACGAGCAGTACTTC. It specifies CASNTPGSYEQYF. The chain combines TRBV28 with TRBJ2-7; D not certain. CDR3 length: 13 residues. V dropped 7 bases and J dropped 0 bases, with 10 bases sitting between them. CDR1 is MDHEN and CDR2 is SYDVKM in the germline V gene.

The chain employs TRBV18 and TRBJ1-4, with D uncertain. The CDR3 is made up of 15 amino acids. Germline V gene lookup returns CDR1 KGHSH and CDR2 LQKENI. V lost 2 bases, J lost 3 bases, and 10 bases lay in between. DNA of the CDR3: TGTGCCAGCTCACCAGTGGAGACCCCTAATGAAAAACTGTTTTTT. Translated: CASSPVETPNEKLFF.

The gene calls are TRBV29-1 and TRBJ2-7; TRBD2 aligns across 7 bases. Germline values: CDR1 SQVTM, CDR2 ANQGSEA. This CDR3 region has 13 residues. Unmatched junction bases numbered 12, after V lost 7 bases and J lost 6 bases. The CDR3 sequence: CSAGGRLQPEQYF. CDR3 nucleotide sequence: TGCAGCGCCGGGGGGAGATTACAACCCGAGCAGTACTTC.